This T cell receptor beta chain came from a study of CD8 T cells in ankylosing spondylitis. Quantitative 5'-RACE with molecular barcodes generated TCR beta libraries. TCRdb independently ran MiXCR on the 5' RACE reads; one entry per CDR3 protein. The sample holds about 220,000 distinct CDR3 sequences; approximately 20% are singletons and the top ten take approximately 42%. The CDR3 extends over 16 amino acids. The germline V gene encodes CDR1 SNHLY and CDR2 FYNNEI. The germline V and J ends were trimmed by 0 bases and 0 bases, with 6 bases remaining between them. The sample holds a few counts of this clonotype. Its specificity is not known. Study-level findings and limits: Within matched ankylosing spondylitis synovial fluid, disease-linked clones were reportedly significantly enriched. Among TCR beta sequences, a motif of eight or nine highly homologous variants appeared characteristic of ankylosing spondylitis blood.

The TCR comes from a male donor with ankylosing spondylitis. The specimen sequenced was blood, either unsorted or a sorted T cell fraction (not recorded which). The V gene is TRBV2, the J gene TRBJ1-6; no definite D call. The CDR3 DNA is TGTGCCAGCAGTGAAGCGATCGGCTCCTATAATTCACCCCTCCACTTT. It specifies CASSEAIGSYNSPLHF.